The entry below describes one T cell receptor beta chain. This CDR3 has 11 amino acids. The germline V and J ends were trimmed by 8 bases and 10 bases, with 14 bases remaining between them. Germline V CDR1 and CDR2: SNHLY, FYNNEI. These data come from a study of tumor T cells in aggressive B-cell lymphoma. Assay: immunoSEQ multiplex PCR; the TCRdb copy retains only in-frame clones and omits some. The sample yields 2,000 to 2,500 clones, over 80% seen once. V usage is TRBV2 and J usage is TRBJ1-1; D remains unclear. This clonotype originated in an adult with diffuse large B cell lymphoma. The source material was tumor tissue. This CDR3 is CASRAPAGAFF. The CDR3 nucleotides are TGTGCCAGCCGAGCCCCCGCGGGAGCTTTCTTT.